Given below is one T cell receptor (beta chain) in context. The antigen is undetermined. This CDR3 has 11 amino acids. Trimming left V 3 bases short and J 3 bases short, with 3 bases between. CDR1 is SEHNR, CDR2 FQNEAQ, per germline (reference sequence). This entry comes from a study of T cell responses to AZD1222 COVID-19 vaccine. About the research overall: Second doses were pooled across both intervals (about 4 or about 12 weeks). General study results and limits: At study baseline, merely about 6 AZD1222 recipients were seropositive. With dominance at 160-218 and 743-854, vaccine-associated CD4 TCRs spanned spike. White British donors predominated, females outnumbered males, and clonal diversity was possibly underestimated.

Clones were read by immunoSEQ multiplex PCR, and TCRdb kept only the in-frame ones, dropping some. The sample records around 150,000 clones, around nine tenths being singletons. Sample: peripheral blood, taken on day 0 of AZD1222 vaccination. This chain connects TRBV7-9 to TRBJ2-7; D ambiguous. This TCR was sampled from an adult in good health. The DNA of the CDR3 is TGTGCCAGCAGCTTCAACTACGAGCAGTACTTC. As protein: CASSFNYEQYF.